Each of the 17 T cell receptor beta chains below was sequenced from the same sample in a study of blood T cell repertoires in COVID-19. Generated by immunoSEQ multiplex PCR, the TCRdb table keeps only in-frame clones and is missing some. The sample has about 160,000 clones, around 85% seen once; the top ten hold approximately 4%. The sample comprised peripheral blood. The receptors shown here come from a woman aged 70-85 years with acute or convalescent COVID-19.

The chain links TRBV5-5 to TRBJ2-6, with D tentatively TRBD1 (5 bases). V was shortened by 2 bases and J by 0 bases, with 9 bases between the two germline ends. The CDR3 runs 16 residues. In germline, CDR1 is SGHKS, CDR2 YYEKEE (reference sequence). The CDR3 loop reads CASSFEQGSGANVLTF. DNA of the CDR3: TGTGCCAGCAGCTTCGAGCAGGGCTCTGGGGCCAACGTCCTGACTTTC.

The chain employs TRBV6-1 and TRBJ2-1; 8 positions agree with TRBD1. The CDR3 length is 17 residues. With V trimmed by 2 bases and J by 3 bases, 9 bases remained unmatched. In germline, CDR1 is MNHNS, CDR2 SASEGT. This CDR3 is CASSEFGTGGVYNEQFF. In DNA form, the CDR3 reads TGTGCCAGCAGTGAATTCGGGACAGGAGGTGTCTACAATGAGCAGTTCTTC.

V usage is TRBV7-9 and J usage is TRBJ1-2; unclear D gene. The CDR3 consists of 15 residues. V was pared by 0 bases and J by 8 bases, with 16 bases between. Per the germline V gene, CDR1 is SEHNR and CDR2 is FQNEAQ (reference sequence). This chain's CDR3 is CASSLAPPRGGGYTF. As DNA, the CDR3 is TGTGCCAGCAGCTTAGCGCCCCCCCGGGGAGGCGGCTACACCTTC.

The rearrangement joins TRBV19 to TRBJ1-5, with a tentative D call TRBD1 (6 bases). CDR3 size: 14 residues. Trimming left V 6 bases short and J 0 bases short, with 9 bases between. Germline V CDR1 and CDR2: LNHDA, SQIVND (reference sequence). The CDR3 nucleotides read TGTGCCAGTAGGACAGGACTTAGCAATCAGCCCCAGCATTTT. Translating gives CASRTGLSNQPQHF. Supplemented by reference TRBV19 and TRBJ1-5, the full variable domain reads DGGITQSPKYLFRKEGQNVTLSCEQNLNHDAMYWYRQDPGQGLRLIYYSQIVNDFQKGDIAEGYSVSREKKESFPLTVTSAQKNPTAFYLCASRTGLSNQPQHFGDGTRLSIL.

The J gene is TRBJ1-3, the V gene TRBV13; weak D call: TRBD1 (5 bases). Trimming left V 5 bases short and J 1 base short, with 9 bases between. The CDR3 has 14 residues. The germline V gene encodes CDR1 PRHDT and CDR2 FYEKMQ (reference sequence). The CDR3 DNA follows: TGTGCCAGCAGCCCGACAGATTCTGGAAACACCATATATTTT. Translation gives CASSPTDSGNTIYF.

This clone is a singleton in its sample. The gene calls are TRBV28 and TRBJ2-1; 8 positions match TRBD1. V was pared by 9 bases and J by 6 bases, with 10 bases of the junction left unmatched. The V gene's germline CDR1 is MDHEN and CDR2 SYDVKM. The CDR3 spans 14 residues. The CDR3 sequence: CASSLGQVLNEQFF. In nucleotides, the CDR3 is TGTGCCAGTTCCCTGGGACAGGTACTCAATGAGCAGTTCTTC. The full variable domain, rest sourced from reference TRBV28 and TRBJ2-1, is DVKVTQSSRYLVKRTGEKVFLECVQDMDHENMFWYRQDPGLGLRLIYFSYDVKMKEKGDIPEGYSVSREKKERFSLILESASTNQTSMYLCASSLGQVLNEQFFGPGTRLTVL.

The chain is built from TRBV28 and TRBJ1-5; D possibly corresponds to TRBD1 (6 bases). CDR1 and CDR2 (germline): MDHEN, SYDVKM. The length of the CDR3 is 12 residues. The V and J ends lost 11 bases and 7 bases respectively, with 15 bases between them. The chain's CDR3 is CAAGGGLQPQHF. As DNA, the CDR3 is TGTGCCGCGGGGGGGGGCTTGCAGCCCCAGCATTTT.

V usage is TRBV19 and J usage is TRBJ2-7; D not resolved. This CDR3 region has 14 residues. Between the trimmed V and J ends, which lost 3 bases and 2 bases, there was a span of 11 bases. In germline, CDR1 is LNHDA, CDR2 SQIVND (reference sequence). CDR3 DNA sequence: TGTGCCAGTAGTATTGGTACAAACACCTACGAGCAGTACTTC. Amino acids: CASSIGTNTYEQYF. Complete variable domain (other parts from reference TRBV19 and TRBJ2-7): DGGITQSPKYLFRKEGQNVTLSCEQNLNHDAMYWYRQDPGQGLRLIYYSQIVNDFQKGDIAEGYSVSREKKESFPLTVTSAQKNPTAFYLCASSIGTNTYEQYFGPGTRLTVT.

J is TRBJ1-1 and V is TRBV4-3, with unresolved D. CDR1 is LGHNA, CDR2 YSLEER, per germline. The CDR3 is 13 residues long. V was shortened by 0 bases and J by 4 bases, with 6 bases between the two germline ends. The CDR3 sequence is CASSQDSITEAFF. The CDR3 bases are TGCGCCAGCAGCCAAGATAGTATCACTGAAGCTTTCTTT.

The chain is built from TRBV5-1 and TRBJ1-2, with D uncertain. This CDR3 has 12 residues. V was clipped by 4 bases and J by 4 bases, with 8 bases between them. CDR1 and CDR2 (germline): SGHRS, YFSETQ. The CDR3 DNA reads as TGCGCCAGCAGCACCCACAGCTATGGCTACACCTTC. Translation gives CASSTHSYGYTF.

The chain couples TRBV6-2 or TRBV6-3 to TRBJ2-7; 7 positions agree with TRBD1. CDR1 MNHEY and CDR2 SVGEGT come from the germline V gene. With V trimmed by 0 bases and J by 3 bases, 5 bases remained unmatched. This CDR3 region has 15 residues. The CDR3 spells CASSYSDRVLYEQYF. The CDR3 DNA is TGTGCCAGCAGTTACTCCGACAGGGTTCTCTACGAGCAGTACTTC.

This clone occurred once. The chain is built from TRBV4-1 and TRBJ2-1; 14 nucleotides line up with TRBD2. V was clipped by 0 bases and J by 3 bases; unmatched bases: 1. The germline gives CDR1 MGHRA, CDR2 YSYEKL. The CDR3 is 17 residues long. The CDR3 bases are TGCGCCAGCAGCCAAGAGGGACTAGCGGGGGTCTACAATGAGCAGTTCTTC. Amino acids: CASSQEGLAGVYNEQFF.

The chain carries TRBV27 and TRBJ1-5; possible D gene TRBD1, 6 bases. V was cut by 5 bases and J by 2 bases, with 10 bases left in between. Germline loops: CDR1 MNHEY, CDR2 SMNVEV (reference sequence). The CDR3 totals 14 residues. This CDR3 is CASSTRQGNQPQHF. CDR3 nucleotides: TGTGCCAGCAGTACTAGACAGGGCAATCAGCCCCAGCATTTT.

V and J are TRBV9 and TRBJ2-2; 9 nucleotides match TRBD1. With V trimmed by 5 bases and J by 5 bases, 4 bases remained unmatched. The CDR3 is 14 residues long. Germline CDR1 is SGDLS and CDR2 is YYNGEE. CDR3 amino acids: CASRRTGETGELFF. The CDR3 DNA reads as TGTGCCAGCAGGAGGACAGGGGAGACCGGGGAGCTGTTTTTT. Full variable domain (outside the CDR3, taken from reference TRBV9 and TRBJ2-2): DSGVTQTPKHLITATGQRVTLRCSPRSGDLSVYWYQQSLDQGLQFLIQYYNGEERAKGNILERFSAQQFPDLHSELNLSSLELGDSALYFCASRRTGETGELFFGEGSRLTVL.

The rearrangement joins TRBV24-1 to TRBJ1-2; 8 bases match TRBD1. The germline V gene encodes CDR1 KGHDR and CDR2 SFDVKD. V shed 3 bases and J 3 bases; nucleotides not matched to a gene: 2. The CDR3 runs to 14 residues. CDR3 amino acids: CATSDTGGDYGYTF. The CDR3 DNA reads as TGTGCCACCAGTGATACAGGGGGTGACTATGGCTACACCTTC.

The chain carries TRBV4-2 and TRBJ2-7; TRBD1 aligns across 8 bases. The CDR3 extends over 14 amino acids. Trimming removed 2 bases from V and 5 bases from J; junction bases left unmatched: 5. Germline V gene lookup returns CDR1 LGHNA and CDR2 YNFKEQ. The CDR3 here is CASSQLGQVDEQYF. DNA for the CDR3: TGTGCCAGCAGCCAACTGGGACAGGTCGACGAGCAGTACTTC.

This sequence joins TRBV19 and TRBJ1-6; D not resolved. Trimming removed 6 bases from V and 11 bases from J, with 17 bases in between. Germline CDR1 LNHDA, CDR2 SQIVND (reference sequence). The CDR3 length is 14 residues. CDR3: CASSWAAGGTPLHF. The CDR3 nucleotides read TGTGCCAGTAGCTGGGCGGCCGGCGGGACACCCCTCCACTTT.